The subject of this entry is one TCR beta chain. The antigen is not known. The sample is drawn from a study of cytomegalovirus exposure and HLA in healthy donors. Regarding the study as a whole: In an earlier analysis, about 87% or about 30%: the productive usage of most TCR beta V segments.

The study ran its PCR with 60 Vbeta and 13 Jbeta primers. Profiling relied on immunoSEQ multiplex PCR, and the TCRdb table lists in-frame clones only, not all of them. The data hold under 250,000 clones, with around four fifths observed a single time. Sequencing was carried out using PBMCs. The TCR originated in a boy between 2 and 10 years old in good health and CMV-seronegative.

CDR3 residues: CASSWTGDYYSNQPQHF. In DNA form, the CDR3 reads TGTGCCAGTAGTTGGACAGGGGACTACTATAGCAATCAGCCCCAGCATTTT. The gene calls are TRBV19 and TRBJ1-5; TRBD1 matches at 9 bases. CDR1 and CDR2 (germline): LNHDA, SQIVND (reference sequence). The CDR3 extends over 17 amino acids. Losses at the gene ends were 5 bases for V and 0 bases for J; bases not matched to a gene: 8.